Listed here is a single TCR beta chain. No antigen is known for it. Germline-derived CDR1 and CDR2 are MGHRA and YSYEKL. This CDR3 has 16 amino acids. V lost 0 bases to trimming and J lost 9 bases; unmatched junction nucleotides: 6. This PCR relied on a set of 60 Vbeta primers and 13 Jbeta primers. Produced via immunoSEQ multiplex PCR; TCRdb's table is partial and in-frame only. Of 130,000 to 150,000 clones detected, more than 60% appear once; the ten largest clones hold about 2.5%. This sample was included in a study of cytomegalovirus exposure and HLA in healthy donors. About the research overall: As released early, the data held some 80 million unique TCRs from HLA-typed donors.

Study results and limitations: Cytomegalovirus-associated status was assigned to more than 150 TCR beta chains. The dataset shows that most TCR sequences were rare, while some public TCRs occurred in many donors.

This receptor was taken from a male donor in good health and CMV-seronegative. The V call is TRBV4-1, the J call TRBJ1-6, with TRBD1 matching over 9 bases. The sequenced sample was PBMCs. CDR3 amino acids: CASSQEKGTGRSPLHF. DNA for the CDR3: TGCGCCAGCAGCCAAGAAAAAGGGACAGGGCGTTCACCCCTCCACTTT.